The rows below give T cell receptor beta chains drawn from one sample of a study of shared clonotypes between healthy human individuals. Profiled with immunoSEQ multiplex PCR; TCRdb holds only in-frame clones, not every one. Of approximately 1.4 million clones listed, approximately 98% are singletons. Sequencing input: naive CD4+ T cells sorted from blood. These receptors were taken from a man aged 25-40 years in good health. Each CDR3 is given without its conserved first and last residue. Fields, in order: V gene, J gene, D gene, CDR3 protein. A D gene is named only where the DNA matches it firmly.

V gene: TRBV4-1; J gene: TRBJ2-7; D gene: TRBD1; CDR3 protein: ASSLDRGLTYEQY
V gene: TRBV12-2; J gene: TRBJ1-1; D gene: .; CDR3 protein: ASRHSMNTEAF
V gene: TRBV19; J gene: TRBJ2-1; D gene: TRBD2; CDR3 protein: ASIGGAGERRQF
V gene: TRBV27; J gene: TRBJ2-7; D gene: .; CDR3 protein: ASSRWGGLLLEQY
V gene: TRBV15; J gene: TRBJ1-2; D gene: .; CDR3 protein: ATSREPSPVSDGYT
V gene: TRBV27; J gene: TRBJ2-1; D gene: TRBD2; CDR3 protein: ASSSRRTSGRVNNEQF
V gene: TRBV7-2; J gene: TRBJ2-7; D gene: .; CDR3 protein: ASSDPLNANSYEQY
V gene: TRBV11-2; J gene: TRBJ2-3; D gene: .; CDR3 protein: ASSLGLRNTDTQY
V gene: TRBV14; J gene: TRBJ2-5; D gene: .; CDR3 protein: ASSHAPGQRQGGVQETQY
V gene: TRBV28; J gene: TRBJ2-3; D gene: TRBD2; CDR3 protein: ASAARPGLGTDTQY